These 13 T cell receptor delta chains were all obtained from the same sample, sequenced in a study of gamma-delta chains in newborns, infants, children. TCRdb re-called the reads through CATT. The sample holds just over 6,000 delta-chain clones; roughly 2.5% are singletons and the top ten take around 16%. The specimen was blood. The receptors here all came from a child who was a newborn, infant or young child, either healthy, febrile or measles-vaccinated (not recorded which).

By its share, this clone is medium-sized (0.01 to 0.1%). CDR3 DNA: TGTGCCTGTGACACCGCAGGTGTGGGGGATACCTGGGACACCCGACAGATGTTTTTC. Translation: CACDTAGVGDTWDTRQMFF. J is TRDJ3 and V is TRDV2; 9 bases match TRDD3. The germline V gene encodes CDR1 GEAIGNYY and CDR2 EKD. V lost 0 bases to trimming and J lost 2 bases; unmatched junction nucleotides: 7. The CDR3 has 19 amino acids.

By frequency in the sample, this clone is medium-sized. The chain couples TRDV2 to TRDJ1; 7 positions agree with TRDD3. The CDR3 spans 17 residues. CDR1 is GEAIGNYY and CDR2 is EKD in the germline V gene. The trim removed 3 bases at V and 0 bases at J, leaving 12 bases unmatched. The CDR3 is CACDALGLGMYTDKLIF. CDR3 nucleotides: TGTGCCTGTGACGCCTTGGGACTGGGGATGTACACCGATAAACTCATCTTT.

This clone was seen more than once but under ten times. This DNA's translation differs at residue 12 from TCRdb's protein, which comes from a much larger clone; a read error is likely, and the protein shown is translated from the DNA. This chain links TRDV2 with TRDJ3; 11 bases map to TRDD3. The CDR3 is 18 amino acids. Germline V lookup: CDR1 GEAIGNYY, CDR2 EKD. Here the CDR3 reads CACDRLGDSSWGTRQMFF. DNA of the CDR3: TGTGCCTGTGACCGACTGGGGGATAGCTCCTGGGGCACCCGACAGATGTTTTTC.

Only a few counts were recorded for this clone. With a much larger clone just one base away, this may be a read error. This same CDR3 is encoded by further DNA sequences in the sample. The CDR3 here is CACDRLGDFTDKLIF. The CDR3 nucleotides read TGTGCCTGTGACAGGCTGGGGGACTTCACCGATAAGCTCATCTTT. V and J are TRDV2 and TRDJ1; 8 bases line up with TRDD3. The length of the CDR3 is 15 residues. Germline loops: CDR1 GEAIGNYY, CDR2 EKD.

A note on this clone: The junction departs from germline at one end; a sequencing error may be responsible. This chain connects TRDV2 to TRDJ1; 11 nucleotides line up with TRDD3. The length of the CDR3 is 20 residues. Germline V gene sequence: CDR1 GEAIGNYY, CDR2 EKD. The CDR3 bases are TGTGCCCGTGACACCGTGGGTTCTGGGGGATACCTATTCTACACCGATAAACTCATCTTT. Residues: CARDTVGSGGYLFYTDKLIF.

This clone came up a few times. A far larger clone lies a single base away; this is likely a read error. The CDR3 reads CACEVLGDLTAQLFF. The CDR3 DNA sequence: TGTGCCTGTGAAGTACTGGGGGATTTGACAGCACAACTCTTCTTT. The V and J genes are TRDV2 and TRDJ2; TRDD3 matches 9 bases. The CDR3 totals 15 residues. CDR1 and CDR2 from the germline V gene are GEAIGNYY and EKD. The V gene end was trimmed by 4 bases and the J gene end by 1 base; junction bases not matched to a gene: 3.

This clone was picked up a small number of times. TCRdb assigns this DNA the protein of a much larger clone, which departs from its translation at residue 4; this likely reflects a read error, and the protein shown comes from translating the DNA. CDR3 protein: CACVTGGYSSWDTRQMFF. The CDR3 DNA follows: TGTGCCTGTGTCACCGGGGGATACAGCTCCTGGGACACCCGACAGATGTTTTTC. The chain combines TRDV2 with TRDJ3; 9 bases map to TRDD3. Per germline, CDR1 GEAIGNYY and CDR2 EKD. The CDR3 covers 18 residues.

This clone was seen only a few times. The V and J genes are TRDV2 and TRDJ3; D not resolved. Germline CDR1 GEAIGNYY, CDR2 EKD. With 3 bases removed from V and 0 bases from J, the gap between germline ends came to 17 bases. The CDR3 has 19 amino acids. The DNA for the CDR3 is TGTGCCTGTGACGCCGTACTGAGGGAGAGCTCCTGGGACACCCGACAGATGTTTTTC. Its protein is CACDAVLRESSWDTRQMFF.

This clone is labeled as medium-sized (0.01 to 0.1%). The rearrangement links TRDV2 to TRDJ3, with 10 bases identical to TRDD3. The germline CDR1 and CDR2 sequences are GEAIGNYY and EKD. The CDR3 extends over 19 amino acids. The ends lost 0 bases at V and 0 bases at J; junction bases unmatched: 4. CDR3 sequence (DNA): TGTGCCTGTGACACCTGGGGGATACACCGCTCCTGGGACACCCGACAGATGTTTTTC. The encoded protein is CACDTWGIHRSWDTRQMFF.

Within the sample, this clone is medium-sized (0.01 to 0.1%). Additional DNA sequences in this sample encode the identical CDR3. The rearrangement uses TRDV2 and TRDJ3, with 11 bases identical to TRDD3. After removal of 1 base from V and 1 base from J, the junction contained 2 bases not matched to a gene. Germline V gives CDR1 GEAIGNYY, CDR2 EKD. The CDR3 is 18 residues long. The CDR3 DNA reads as TGTGCCTGTGACACACTGGGGGATAATTCCTGGGACACCCGACAGATGTTTTTC. Translating gives CACDTLGDNSWDTRQMFF.

No V gene was called here, but the J gene is TRDJ3; TRDD3 is the table's D call, not checked against the DNA. This CDR3 has 21 residues. CDR3 in amino acids: CACDPVLGGTLSSWDTRQMFF. In DNA form, the CDR3 reads TGTGCCTGTGATCCCGTACTGGGGGGTACACTCAGCTCCTGGGACACCCGACAGATGTTTTTC.

V is TRDV1 and J is TRDJ1; 8 nucleotides match TRDD3. The CDR3 is made up of 17 amino acids. CDR1 and CDR2 from the germline V gene are TSWWSYY and QGS. The V segment lost 0 bases and the J segment 3 bases; nucleotides outside the gene matches: 9. The CDR3 is CALGELSCTGGPDKLIF. The CDR3 DNA sequence: TGTGCTCTTGGGGAACTATCCTGTACTGGGGGTCCCGATAAACTCATCTTT.

This clone has just a few counts. An end of the junction differs from the germline gene, which may be a read error. This same CDR3 is encoded by further DNA sequences in the sample. The chain recombines TRDV2 with TRDJ3; 7 positions match TRDD3. Germline-derived CDR1 and CDR2 are GEAIGNYY and EKD. CDR3 length: 19 amino acids. The CDR3 is CACDKLGIIGSWDTRQMFF. In DNA form, the CDR3 reads TGCGCCTGTGACAAACTGGGGATAATCGGCTCCTGGGACACCCGACAGATGTTTTTC.